This T cell receptor beta chain was retrieved from a study of immune evolution from preneoplasia to lung adenocarcinoma. General study findings and limits: Top clone share appeared to fall from AAH through AIS, MIA, adenocarcinoma. Clonality was highest in normal lung, lower in later-stage lesions apparently.

The CDR3 has 14 residues. V was shortened by 0 bases and J by 1 base, with 7 bases between the two germline ends. CDR1 and CDR2 from the germline V gene are SGHRS and YFSETQ. The data were produced by immunoSEQ multiplex PCR, yet TCRdb's version contains in-frame clones alone and is incomplete. The profile shows several thousand clones, about 80% of them singletons. Regarding this clone: Its cognate antigen is unknown.

Patient tissue came from resections in Japan or China, 2014–2017. Each case's diagnosis was confirmed by two pathologists on H&E. The rearrangement uses TRBV5-1 and TRBJ2-5, with no clear D. Sequenced sample: FFPE normal lung tissue adjacent to the tumor. The receptor's source is a person aged 50-70 years with lung adenocarcinoma. The DNA for the CDR3 is TGCGCCAGCAGCTTGGCCGGGTCCCAAGAGACCCAGTACTTC. Protein product: CASSLAGSQETQYF.